Shown below are 32 T cell receptor beta chains from a single sample sequenced in a study of cytomegalovirus exposure and HLA in healthy donors. PCR employed 60 Vbeta and 13 Jbeta primers. The data were produced by immunoSEQ multiplex PCR, yet TCRdb's version contains in-frame clones alone and is incomplete. The sample has over 65,000 clones, about 80% seen once; the top ten hold 3.3%. The specimen sequenced was PBMCs. The receptors here all came from a man between 45 and 60 years old in good health and CMV-seronegative.

The V and J genes are TRBV7-2 and TRBJ2-7; a possible D gene is TRBD1 (5 bases). Germline V gene sequence: CDR1 SGHTA, CDR2 FQGNSA. CDR3 length: 16 amino acids. Trimming stripped 0 bases from V and 2 bases from J, with 14 bases between. CDR3 loop: CASSLAALGQTYEQYF. As DNA, the CDR3 is TGTGCCAGCAGCTTAGCCGCGCTAGGACAAACCTACGAGCAGTACTTC.

This chain links TRBV7-2 with TRBJ2-5; tentatively, D is TRBD1 (5 bases). The J call may be incorrect, as the DNA end agrees better with TRBJ2-7. The CDR3 is made up of 14 amino acids. The germline CDR1 and CDR2 sequences are SGHTA and FQGNSA. Here the CDR3 DNA reads TGTGCCAGCAGCGGACAAAGAAGCTCCTACGAGCAGTACTTC. Translation: CASSGQRSSYEQYF.

V is TRBV5-1 and J is TRBJ2-5; D is uncertain. TRBJ2-7 matches the DNA end more closely, so the J call is doubtful. This CDR3 has 14 residues. Germline V gene sequence: CDR1 SGHRS, CDR2 YFSETQ. The CDR3 nucleotides are TGCGCCAGCAGTCCTCGTCCGAGCTCCTACGAGCAGTACTTC. This encodes CASSPRPSSYEQYF.

This chain uses TRBV5-6 with TRBJ1-1; D remains ambiguous. CDR3 length: 13 residues. V lost 4 bases to trimming and J lost 1 base, with 8 bases between them. From germline, CDR1 is SGHDT and CDR2 YYEEEE. The CDR3 region is CASSIQRNTEAFF. The DNA for the CDR3 is TGTGCCAGCAGCATACAGAGGAACACTGAAGCTTTCTTT. The complete variable domain, with remaining parts taken from reference TRBV5-6 and TRBJ1-1, reads DAGVTQSPTHLIKTRGQQVTLRCSPKSGHDTVSWYQQALGQGPQFIFQYYEEEERQRGNFPDRFSGHQFPNYSSELNVNALLLGDSALYLCASSIQRNTEAFFGQGTRLTVV.

This clone came up once. The CDR3 nucleotides read TGTGCCAGCAGTTACGTACAGGGGAACTACGAGCAGTACTTC. Amino acid sequence: CASSYVQGNYEQYF. V gene TRBV6-5 combines with J gene TRBJ2-7, with 7 bases aligning to TRBD1. The CDR3 covers 14 residues. Germline values: CDR1 MNHEY, CDR2 SVGAGI. Trimming at V came to 2 bases and at J to 3 bases, leaving 4 bases not matched to a gene.

There are a few counts of this clone. The chain combines TRBV5-1 with TRBJ1-1; D not resolved. This CDR3 spans 15 amino acids. Germline V lookup: CDR1 SGHRS, CDR2 YFSETQ. V was shortened by 5 bases and J by 1 base, with 15 bases between the two germline ends. The CDR3 sequence is CASRPSGERNTEAFF. CDR3 coding DNA: TGCGCCAGCAGGCCCAGTGGGGAGAGGAACACTGAAGCTTTCTTT.

The chain combines TRBV5-1 with TRBJ2-3; D gene uncertain. The V gene lost 0 bases and the J gene lost 2 bases, with 7 bases spanning the gap. CDR1 is SGHRS, CDR2 YFSETQ, per germline. The CDR3 has 14 residues. CDR3 bases: TGCGCCAGCAGCTTGGGCGAAAACACAGATACGCAGTATTTT. Its protein product is CASSLGENTDTQYF. The full variable domain, rest sourced from reference TRBV5-1 and TRBJ2-3, is KAGVTQTPRYLIKTRGQQVTLSCSPISGHRSVSWYQQTPGQGLQFLFEYFSETQRNKGNFPGRFSGRQFSNSRSEMNVSTLELGDSALYLCASSLGENTDTQYFGPGTRLTVL.

V and J are TRBV6-1 and TRBJ2-3; the match to TRBD2 covers 10 bases. This CDR3 comprises 15 residues. V trimming: 9 bases; J trimming: 4 bases; junction bases outside the gene matches: 10. Germline-derived CDR1 and CDR2 are MNHNS and SASEGT. The CDR3: CASNPGTSVADTQYF. The DNA for the CDR3 is TGTGCCAGTAATCCCGGGACTAGCGTGGCAGATACGCAGTATTTT.

This chain connects TRBV5-4 to TRBJ1-1; tentatively, D is TRBD1 (5 bases). Trimming pared 0 bases from V and 0 bases from J, leaving 9 bases between. The CDR3 consists of 15 residues. Looked up from germline, CDR1 is SGHNT and CDR2 is YYREEE (reference sequence). Here the CDR3 reads CASSLAKGMNTEAFF. The DNA for the CDR3 is TGTGCCAGCAGCTTGGCCAAGGGGATGAACACTGAAGCTTTCTTT.

This clone was counted once. This rearrangement joins TRBV2 to TRBJ2-1; no firm D call. V was clipped by 2 bases and J by 14 bases, with 7 bases between them. The germline CDR1 and CDR2 sequences are SNHLY and FYNNEI. The CDR3 loop spans 10 amino acids. CDR3 sequence reads: CASSESSKFF. Written as DNA, the CDR3 is TGTGCCAGCAGTGAAAGTAGTAAGTTCTTC.

The J gene is TRBJ2-3, the V gene TRBV19; 9 positions match TRBD2. Germline V CDR1 and CDR2: LNHDA, SQIVND (reference sequence). V shed 10 bases and J 2 bases; nucleotides not matched to a gene: 10. The CDR3 sequence is 15 residues long. DNA of the CDR3: TGTGCCACCGCCCCTAGCGGGACCCCCACAGATACGCAGTATTTT. It translates to CATAPSGTPTDTQYF.

The chain is built from TRBV6-1 and TRBJ2-1, with TRBD1 matching 7 bases. The trim removed 5 bases at V and 9 bases at J, leaving 7 bases unmatched. Germline V CDR1 and CDR2: MNHNS, SASEGT. This CDR3 is 13 amino acids long. CDR3 DNA: TGTGCCAGCAGTACCGAGACAGGGACTGAGCAGTTCTTC. It specifies CASSTETGTEQFF.

This chain connects TRBV27 to TRBJ1-5; 11 bases map to TRBD1. Trimming took 6 bases from V and 3 from J; bases not matched to a gene: 10. The CDR3 totals 17 residues. Germline V gene data show CDR1 as MNHEY and CDR2 as SMNVEV (reference sequence). CDR3 amino acids: CASRSLDRGRFNQPQHF. CDR3 DNA: TGTGCCAGCAGGTCCTTGGACAGGGGGCGTTTCAATCAGCCCCAGCATTTT.

The gene calls are TRBV2 and TRBJ1-2; maybe TRBD1 (5 bases). The CDR3 sequence is 16 residues long. The germline CDR1 and CDR2 sequences are SNHLY and FYNNEI. Trimming took off 4 bases at V and 2 bases at J, with 17 bases between the two ends. For the CDR3, the DNA is TGTGCCAGCAGTGTGGACACAGAACTTCAGAACTATGGCTACACCTTC. It is translated as CASSVDTELQNYGYTF. Based on the CDR3 plus reference TRBV2 and TRBJ1-2, the full variable domain is EPEVTQTPSHQVTQMGQEVILRCVPISNHLYFYWYRQILGQKVEFLVSFYNNEISEKSEIFDDQFSVERPDGSNFTLKIRSTKLEDSAMYFCASSVDTELQNYGYTFGSGTRLTVV.

This clone was seen just once. This chain links TRBV27 with TRBJ2-3, with 7 bases aligning to TRBD2. The germline V gene encodes CDR1 MNHEY and CDR2 SMNVEV (reference sequence). With V trimmed by 5 bases and J by 1 base, 9 bases remained unmatched. CDR3 length equals 16 residues. CDR3 bases: TGTGCCAGCAGTCCCTTACGGGGGGTAGGCACAGATACGCAGTATTTT. As protein: CASSPLRGVGTDTQYF.

This clone was detected only a few times. The chain carries TRBV7-3 and TRBJ1-1; 7 bases agree with TRBD1. The CDR3 sequence is 12 residues long. CDR1 and CDR2 (germline): SGHTA, FQGTGA. V shed 5 bases and J 5 bases; nucleotides not matched to a gene: 2. The CDR3 DNA sequence: TGTGCCAGCAGCGGGACAGTTACTGAAGCTTTCTTT. Residues: CASSGTVTEAFF.

The chain uses TRBV5-1 and TRBJ2-1; possibly TRBD1 for D (5 bases). The CDR3 loop spans 16 amino acids. Trimming took 0 bases from V and 0 from J, leaving 10 bases between them. Germline lookup yields CDR1 SGHRS and CDR2 YFSETQ. The CDR3 is CASSLGQTISYNEQFF. DNA for the CDR3: TGCGCCAGCAGCTTGGGACAGACCATCTCCTACAATGAGCAGTTCTTC.

The rearrangement links TRBV7-2 to TRBJ2-2, with unresolved D. The V end was cut by 5 bases, the J end by 1 base, with 8 bases between. Germline CDR1 reads SGHTA; CDR2 reads FQGNSA. CDR3 length equals 14 residues. The CDR3: CASSSYRNTGELFF. The DNA of the CDR3 is TGTGCCAGCAGCAGCTACAGGAACACCGGGGAGCTGTTTTTT.

Here the CDR3 reads CASSLTQGAYGYTF. The CDR3 region has the DNA TGTGCCAGCTCACTCACACAGGGGGCCTATGGCTACACCTTC. The genes are TRBV2 and TRBJ1-2; 9 nucleotides align to TRBD1. The CDR3 has 14 amino acids. Looked up from germline, CDR1 is SNHLY and CDR2 is FYNNEI. J lost 4 bases, V lost 8 bases, and 8 bases had no gene match.

The CDR3 sequence: CASSQDSTYLYEQYF. CDR3 DNA: TGCGCCAGCAGCCAAGATAGTACTTACCTCTACGAGCAGTACTTC. The V gene is TRBV4-3, the J gene TRBJ2-7; no definite D call. V was clipped by 0 bases and J by 3 bases, with 12 bases between them. This CDR3 has 15 residues. The V gene's germline CDR1 is LGHNA and CDR2 YSLEER.

This chain joins TRBV15 and TRBJ2-1; 8 bases match TRBD2. Germline V lookup: CDR1 LNHNV, CDR2 YYDKDF (reference sequence). J lost 9 bases, V lost 3 bases, and 7 bases had no gene match. CDR3 length: 14 amino acids. This CDR3 reads CATSSGGARAEQFF. For the CDR3, the DNA is TGTGCCACCAGCAGCGGGGGGGCCAGGGCTGAGCAGTTCTTC. Full variable domain (remainder filled in from reference TRBV15 and TRBJ2-1): DAMVIQNPRYQVTQFGKPVTLSCSQTLNHNVMYWYQQKSSQAPKLLFHYYDKDFNNEADTPDNFQSRRPNTSFCFLDIRSPGLGDTAMYLCATSSGGARAEQFFGPGTRLTVL.

This clone occurred once. Different DNA sequences within this sample yield the same CDR3. The V gene is TRBV4-1, the J gene TRBJ1-5; 7 nucleotides line up with TRBD1. Germline V CDR1 and CDR2: MGHRA, YSYEKL. Losses at the gene ends were 3 bases for V and 4 bases for J; bases not matched to a gene: 6. This CDR3 is built from 15 residues. CDR3 nucleotides: TGCGCCAGCAGCCAGGAGGGGGCTGGGAATCAGCCCCAGCATTTT. Protein: CASSQEGAGNQPQHF.

V is TRBV21-1 and J is TRBJ2-3; TRBD2, the D gene given by the table, was not confirmed from the DNA. TRBV21-1 is termed a pseudogene. This CDR3 spans 17 amino acids. CDR3 DNA: TGTGCCAGCAGCACCCCCACGGGGGGGGAGAGCACAGATACGCAGTATTTT. It encodes CASSTPTGGESTDTQYF.

The chain joins TRBV4-3 to TRBJ2-3; D might be TRBD1 (6 bases). The CDR3 contains 16 residues. With 1 base removed from V and 1 base from J, the gap between germline ends came to 12 bases. Per germline, CDR1 LGHNA and CDR2 YSLEER. For the CDR3, the DNA is TGCGCCAGCAGCCAAGCCTGGGACACCGGCACAGATACGCAGTATTTT. Protein sequence: CASSQAWDTGTDTQYF.

V is TRBV30 and J is TRBJ1-3; TRBD1 aligns across 8 bases. The CDR3 contains 13 residues. Trimming took 1 base from V and 16 from J; bases not matched to a gene: 12. Per germline, CDR1 GTSNPN and CDR2 SVGIG (reference sequence). The DNA of the CDR3 is TGTGCCTGGAGTGCCACGTCCGGAGGGACAGGCTATTTT. Translated: CAWSATSGGTGYF.

V is TRBV30 and J is TRBJ1-3; 7 positions agree with TRBD1. Germline-derived CDR1 and CDR2 are GTSNPN and SVGIG (reference sequence). J lost 0 bases, V lost 8 bases, and 7 bases had no gene match. The CDR3 sequence is 14 residues long. The DNA for the CDR3 is TGTGCCCACGGGACAGCGCGCTCTGGAAACACCATATATTTT. Translating gives CAHGTARSGNTIYF.

The chain joins TRBV6-5 to TRBJ1-1; D is possibly TRBD1 (5 bases). CDR1 is MNHEY, CDR2 SVGAGI, per germline. Trimming left V 5 bases short and J 0 bases short, with 13 bases between. This CDR3 has 15 amino acids. This CDR3 reads CASSRQGLLNTEAFF. As DNA, the CDR3 is TGTGCCAGCAGTCGCCAGGGATTATTGAACACTGAAGCTTTCTTT.

V usage is TRBV5-1 and J usage is TRBJ2-7; 9 bases are shared with TRBD1. V lost 5 bases to trimming and J lost 4 bases; unmatched junction nucleotides: 4. Germline V lookup: CDR1 SGHRS, CDR2 YFSETQ. CDR3 length equals 13 residues. The CDR3 loop is CASRQGAGYEQYF. The CDR3 DNA sequence: TGCGCCAGCAGACAGGGGGCGGGTTACGAGCAGTACTTC.

This clone was observed a few times. This chain links TRBV6-5 with TRBJ1-6; 9 bases map to TRBD1. Germline CDR1 is MNHEY and CDR2 is SVGAGI. V gave up 7 bases and J gave up 12 bases; unmatched junction bases: 7. The CDR3 is made up of 13 amino acids. CDR3 sequence reads: CASTRTGVLPLHF. In nucleotides, the CDR3 is TGTGCCAGCACTCGGACAGGGGTTTTACCCCTCCACTTT.

This rearrangement joins TRBV5-1 to TRBJ2-7; 7 nucleotides align to TRBD1. J was trimmed by 5 bases and V by 2 bases; bases with no gene match: 7. CDR1 and CDR2 from the germline V gene are SGHRS and YFSETQ. The CDR3 consists of 14 residues. The CDR3 bases are TGCGCCAGCAGCTTTAGACAGGGCTCTCACGAGCAGTACTTC. The encoded protein is CASSFRQGSHEQYF.

The V gene is TRBV23-1, the J gene TRBJ1-1; D not certain. TRBV23-1 is filed as an ORF, its function uncertain. V lost 2 bases, J lost 1 base, and 14 bases lay in between. The CDR3 is 16 amino acids. In DNA, the CDR3 is TGCGCCAGCAGTCAACCCCCTGGAGGAAAGAACACTGAAGCTTTCTTT. It translates to CASSQPPGGKNTEAFF.

This clone showed up just a few times. This chain's CDR3 is CASSQDHGNTDTQYF. The CDR3 region has the DNA TGCGCCAGCAGCCAAGATCACGGTAACACAGATACGCAGTATTTT. The chain has TRBV4-1 and TRBJ2-3, with D hard to call. Trimming took off 0 bases at V and 2 bases at J, with 9 bases between the two ends. Germline values: CDR1 MGHRA, CDR2 YSYEKL. This CDR3 contains 15 residues.